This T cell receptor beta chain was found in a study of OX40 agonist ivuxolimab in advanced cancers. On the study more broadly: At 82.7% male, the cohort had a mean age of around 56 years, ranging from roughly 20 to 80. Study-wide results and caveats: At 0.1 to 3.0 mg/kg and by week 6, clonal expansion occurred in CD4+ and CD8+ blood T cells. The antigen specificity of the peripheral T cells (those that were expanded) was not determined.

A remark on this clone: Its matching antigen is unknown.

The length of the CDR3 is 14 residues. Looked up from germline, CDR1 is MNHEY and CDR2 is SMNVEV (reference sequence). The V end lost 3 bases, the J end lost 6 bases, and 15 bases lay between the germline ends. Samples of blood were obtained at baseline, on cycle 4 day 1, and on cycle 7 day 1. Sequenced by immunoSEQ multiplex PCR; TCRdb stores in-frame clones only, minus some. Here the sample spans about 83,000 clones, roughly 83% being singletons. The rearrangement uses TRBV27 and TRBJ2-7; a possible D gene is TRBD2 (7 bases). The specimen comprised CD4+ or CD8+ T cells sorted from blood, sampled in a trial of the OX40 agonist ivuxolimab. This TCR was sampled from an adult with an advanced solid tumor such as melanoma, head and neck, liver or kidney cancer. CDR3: CASSFRGAVGEQYF. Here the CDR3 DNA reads TGTGCCAGCAGTTTCCGGGGGGCGGTAGGCGAGCAGTACTTC.